This T cell receptor (beta chain) was documented in a study of T cells after yellow fever vaccination. Study information: Low-cell-number fractions were prepared with SMART-Seq v4 Ultra Low Input.

This clonotype has a count of ten or more. TCRdb reprocessed the 5' RACE reads via MiXCR and lists one record per CDR3 protein. The table has fewer than 450,000 distinct CDR3 sequences, approximately 3.9% seen once; the top ten hold 20% to 30%. This clonotype originated in a man aged 18 to 35 who received the YFV17D yellow fever vaccine. This specimen consisted of PBMCs, obtained 5 days after the yellow fever booster vaccination.

Written as DNA, the CDR3 is TGTGCCAGCAGTTGGGGGGAAACCCTCCACTTT. Its protein is CASSWGETLHF. The V and J genes are TRBV12-3 or TRBV12-4 and TRBJ1-6; D might be TRBD1 (5 bases). V was clipped by 4 bases and J by 14 bases, with 9 bases between them. This CDR3 region has 11 residues.